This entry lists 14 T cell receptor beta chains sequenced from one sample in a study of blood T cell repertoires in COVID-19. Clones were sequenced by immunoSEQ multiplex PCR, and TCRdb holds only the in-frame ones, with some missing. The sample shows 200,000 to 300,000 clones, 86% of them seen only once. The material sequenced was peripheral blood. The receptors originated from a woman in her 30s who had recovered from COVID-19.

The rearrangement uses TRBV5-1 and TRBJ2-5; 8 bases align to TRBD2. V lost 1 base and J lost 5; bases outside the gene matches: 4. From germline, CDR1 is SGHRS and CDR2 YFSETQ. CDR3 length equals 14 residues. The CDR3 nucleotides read TGCGCCAGCAGCTTGACTAGCGGCCGGGAGACCCAGTACTTC. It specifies CASSLTSGRETQYF.

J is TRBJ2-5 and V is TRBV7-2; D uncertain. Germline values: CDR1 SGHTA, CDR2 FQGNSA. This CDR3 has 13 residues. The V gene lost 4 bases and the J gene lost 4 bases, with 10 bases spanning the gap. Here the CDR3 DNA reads TGTGCCAGCAGCTCCTACGCGCTAGAGACCCAGTACTTC. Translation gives CASSSYALETQYF.

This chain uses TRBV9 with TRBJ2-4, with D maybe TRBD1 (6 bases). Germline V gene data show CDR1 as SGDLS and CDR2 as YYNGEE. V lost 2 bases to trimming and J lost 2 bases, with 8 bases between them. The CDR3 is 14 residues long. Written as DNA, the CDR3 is TGTGCCAGCAGCGTTACAGGGTCCAAAAACATTCAGTACTTC. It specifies CASSVTGSKNIQYF. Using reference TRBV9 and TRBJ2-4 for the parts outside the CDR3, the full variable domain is DSGVTQTPKHLITATGQRVTLRCSPRSGDLSVYWYQQSLDQGLQFLIQYYNGEERAKGNILERFSAQQFPDLHSELNLSSLELGDSALYFCASSVTGSKNIQYFGAGTRLSVL.

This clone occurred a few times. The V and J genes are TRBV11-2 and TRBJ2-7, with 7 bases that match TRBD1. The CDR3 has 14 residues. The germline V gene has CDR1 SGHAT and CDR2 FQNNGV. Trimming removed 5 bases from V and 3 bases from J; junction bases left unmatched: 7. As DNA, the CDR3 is TGTGCCAGCAGCAGTCCGGGACAGAACTACGAGCAGTACTTC. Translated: CASSSPGQNYEQYF. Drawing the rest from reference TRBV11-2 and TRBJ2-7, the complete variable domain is EAGVAQSPRYKIIEKRQSVAFWCNPISGHATLYWYQQILGQGPKLLIQFQNNGVVDDSQLPKDRFSAERLKGVDSTLKIQPAKLEDSAVYLCASSSPGQNYEQYFGPGTRLTVT.

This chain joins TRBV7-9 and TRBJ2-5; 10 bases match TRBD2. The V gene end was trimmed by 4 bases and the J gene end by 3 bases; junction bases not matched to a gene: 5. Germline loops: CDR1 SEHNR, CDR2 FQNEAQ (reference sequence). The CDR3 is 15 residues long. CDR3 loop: CASSSLAGVKETQYF. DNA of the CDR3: TGTGCCAGCAGCTCCCTAGCGGGGGTGAAAGAGACCCAGTACTTC.

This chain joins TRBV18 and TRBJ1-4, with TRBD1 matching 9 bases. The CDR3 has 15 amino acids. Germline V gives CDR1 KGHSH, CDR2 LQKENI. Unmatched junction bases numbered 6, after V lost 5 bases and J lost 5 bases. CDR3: CASSADRGPNEKLFF. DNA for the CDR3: TGTGCCAGCTCAGCGGACAGGGGCCCGAATGAAAAACTGTTTTTT.

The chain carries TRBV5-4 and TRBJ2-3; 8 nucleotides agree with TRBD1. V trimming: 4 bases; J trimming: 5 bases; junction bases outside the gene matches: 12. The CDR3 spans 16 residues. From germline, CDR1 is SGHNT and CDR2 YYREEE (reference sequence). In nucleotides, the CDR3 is TGTGCCAGCAGCAGCCGACGACAGGGGATTGGAGATACGCAGTATTTT. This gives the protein CASSSRRQGIGDTQYF.

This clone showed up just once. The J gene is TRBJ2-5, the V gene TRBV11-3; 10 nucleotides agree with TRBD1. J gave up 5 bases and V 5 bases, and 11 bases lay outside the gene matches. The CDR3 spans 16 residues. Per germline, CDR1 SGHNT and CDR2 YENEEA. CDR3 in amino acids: CASSLGGDRGLETQYF. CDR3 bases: TGTGCCAGCAGCCTAGGGGGCGACAGGGGGCTTGAGACCCAGTACTTC.

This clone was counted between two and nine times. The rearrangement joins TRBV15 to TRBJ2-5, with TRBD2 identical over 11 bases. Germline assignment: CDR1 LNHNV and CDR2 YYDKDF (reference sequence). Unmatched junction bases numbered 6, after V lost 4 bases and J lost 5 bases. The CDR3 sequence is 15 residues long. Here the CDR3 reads CATSTKTSGAETQYF. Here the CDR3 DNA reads TGTGCCACCAGCACAAAGACTAGCGGGGCGGAGACCCAGTACTTC.

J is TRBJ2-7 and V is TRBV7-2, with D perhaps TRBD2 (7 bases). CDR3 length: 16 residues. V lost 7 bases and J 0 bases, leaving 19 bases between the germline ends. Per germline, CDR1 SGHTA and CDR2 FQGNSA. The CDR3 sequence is CASNLGGGTGSYEQYF. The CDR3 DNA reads TGTGCCAGCAACCTTGGCGGGGGCACCGGCTCCTACGAGCAGTACTTC.

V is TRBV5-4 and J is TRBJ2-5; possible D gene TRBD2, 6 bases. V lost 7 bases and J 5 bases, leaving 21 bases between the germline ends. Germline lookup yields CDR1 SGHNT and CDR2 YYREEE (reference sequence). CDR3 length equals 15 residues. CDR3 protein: CASSSKAGPGETQYF. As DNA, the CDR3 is TGTGCCAGCTCATCAAAGGCGGGGCCCGGCGAGACCCAGTACTTC.

The CDR3 sequence: CAISEDSEEKLFF. CDR3 coding DNA: TGTGCCATCAGTGAGGACAGTGAGGAAAAACTGTTTTTT. The chain carries TRBV10-3 and TRBJ1-4; D is possibly TRBD1 (5 bases). This CDR3 contains 13 residues. The V and J ends lost 2 bases and 8 bases respectively, with 9 bases between them. Germline V gene data show CDR1 as ENHRY and CDR2 as SYGVKD.

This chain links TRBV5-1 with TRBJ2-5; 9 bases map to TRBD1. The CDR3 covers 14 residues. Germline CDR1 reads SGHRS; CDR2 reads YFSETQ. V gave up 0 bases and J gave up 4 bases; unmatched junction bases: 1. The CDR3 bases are TGCGCCAGCAGCTTGGGGGACAGGGCAGAGACCCAGTACTTC. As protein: CASSLGDRAETQYF.

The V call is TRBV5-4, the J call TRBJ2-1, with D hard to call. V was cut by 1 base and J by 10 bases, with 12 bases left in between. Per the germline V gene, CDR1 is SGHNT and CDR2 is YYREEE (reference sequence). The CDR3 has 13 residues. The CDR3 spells CASSLPGVVEQFF. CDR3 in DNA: TGTGCCAGCAGCTTGCCAGGTGTTGTGGAGCAGTTCTTC.